This paragraph reports one T cell receptor beta chain. The data belong to a study of blood T cell repertoires in COVID-19. In the original processing: How many nucleated cells were present was estimated from reference gene primer amplification. Sequencing used immunoSEQ multiplex PCR; TCRdb keeps in-frame clones, though not all of them. V and J calls and clone size are copied from that table; D and trimming were computed from the DNA. The repertoire holds about 180,000 clones, around 84% seen once, with roughly 7% in the top ten. V shed 4 bases and J 6 bases; nucleotides not matched to a gene: 6. Germline V gives CDR1 SGDLS, CDR2 YYNGEE. The CDR3 has 14 residues.

Sequenced input: peripheral blood. The chain combines TRBV9 with TRBJ2-2; 7 positions agree with TRBD1. The source is a man in his forties or fifties with active or convalescent COVID-19. CDR3 residues: CASSYQQGPGELFF. The CDR3 bases are TGTGCCAGCAGCTATCAACAGGGGCCCGGGGAGCTGTTTTTT.